This T cell receptor beta chain was sequenced in a study of molecular identifiers for immune sequencing clone quantification. On the study more broadly: In replicates, the authors split RNA from roughly 20,000 or 100,000 naive CD8 cells five ways and sequenced four.

Study-level findings and limits: Spiked Jurkat TCR RNA from one cell was reportedly detectable among over 800,000 naive cells.

Trimming stripped 5 bases from V and 0 bases from J, with 33 bases between. CDR1 is LNHDA and CDR2 is SQIVND in the germline V gene (reference sequence). This CDR3 region has 22 residues. In TCRdb, the PCR reads were re-called with MiXCR into one record per CDR3 protein. The sample contains 60,000 to 70,000 distinct CDR3 sequences, 19% of which appear only once. This clonotype appeared many times. Its antigen is not identified. Preparation of naive CD8 libraries involved about 19,000 to 1,100,000 sorted cells and 10%, 30% or 50% RNA. Sorting selected naive CD8 T cells with a CD8+CD4-CCR7+CD45RA+ phenotype.

The receptor comes from a human donor in good health. Some libraries in this study had Jurkat cell RNA spiked in. Sequenced material: naive CD8+ T cells from blood, with Jurkat cell RNA spiked in. The subset denotes: FACS-sorted CD8+CD4-CCR7+CD45RA+ naive T cells. The chain uses TRBV19 and TRBJ2-3, with D possibly matching TRBD1 (7 bases). CDR3 nucleotide sequence: TGTGCCAGTAGTCACCCACTAGAGTTAGATCCCTTGACAGGGACTAGCACAGATACGCAGTATTTT. Amino acids: CASSHPLELDPLTGTSTDTQYF. The full variable domain, its missing parts supplied by reference TRBV19 and TRBJ2-3, is DGGITQSPKYLFRKEGQNVTLSCEQNLNHDAMYWYRQDPGQGLRLIYYSQIVNDFQKGDIAEGYSVSREKKESFPLTVTSAQKNPTAFYLCASSHPLELDPLTGTSTDTQYFGPGTRLTVL.